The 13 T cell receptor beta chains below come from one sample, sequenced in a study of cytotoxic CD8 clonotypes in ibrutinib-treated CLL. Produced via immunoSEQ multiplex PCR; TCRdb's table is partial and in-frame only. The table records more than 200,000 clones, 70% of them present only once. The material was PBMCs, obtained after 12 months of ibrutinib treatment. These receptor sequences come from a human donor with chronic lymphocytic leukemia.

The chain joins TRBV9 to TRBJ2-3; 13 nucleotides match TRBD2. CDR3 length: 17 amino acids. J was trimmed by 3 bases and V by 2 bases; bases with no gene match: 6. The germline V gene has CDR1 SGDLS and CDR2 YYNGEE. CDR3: CASSVGLAGTRTDTQYF. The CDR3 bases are TGTGCCAGCAGCGTGGGACTAGCGGGGACGAGGACAGATACGCAGTATTTT.

The CDR3 region is CASSYIPGQGIFMNTEAFF. In DNA, the CDR3 is TGCGCCAGCAGCTATATCCCCGGACAGGGAATTTTTATGAACACTGAAGCTTTCTTT. This rearrangement joins TRBV4-1 to TRBJ1-1, with TRBD1 matching 8 bases. The CDR3 loop spans 19 amino acids. Germline V gives CDR1 MGHRA, CDR2 YSYEKL. The V and J ends lost 5 bases and 0 bases, in that order; junction bases with no gene match: 17.

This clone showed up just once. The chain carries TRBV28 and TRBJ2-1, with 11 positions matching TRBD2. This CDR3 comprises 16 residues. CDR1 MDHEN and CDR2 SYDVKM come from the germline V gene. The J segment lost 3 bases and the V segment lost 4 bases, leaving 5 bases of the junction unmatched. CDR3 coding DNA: TGTGCCAGCAGTTCCCAACTAGCGGGAGTCTACAATGAGCAGTTCTTC. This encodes CASSSQLAGVYNEQFF.

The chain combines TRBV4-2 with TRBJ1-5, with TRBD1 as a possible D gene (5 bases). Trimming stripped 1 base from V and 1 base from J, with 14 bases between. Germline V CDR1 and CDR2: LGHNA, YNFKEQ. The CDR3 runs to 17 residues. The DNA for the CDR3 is TGTGCCAGCAGCCAAGGCCCGGGGGGATCAAGCAATCAGCCCCAGCATTTT. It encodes CASSQGPGGSSNQPQHF.

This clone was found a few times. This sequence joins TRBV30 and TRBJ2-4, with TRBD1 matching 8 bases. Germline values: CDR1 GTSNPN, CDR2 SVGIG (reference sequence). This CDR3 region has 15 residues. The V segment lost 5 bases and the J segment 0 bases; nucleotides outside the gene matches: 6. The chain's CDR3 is CAWDAGGQAKNIQYF. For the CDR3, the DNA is TGTGCCTGGGACGCAGGGGGCCAAGCCAAAAACATTCAGTACTTC.

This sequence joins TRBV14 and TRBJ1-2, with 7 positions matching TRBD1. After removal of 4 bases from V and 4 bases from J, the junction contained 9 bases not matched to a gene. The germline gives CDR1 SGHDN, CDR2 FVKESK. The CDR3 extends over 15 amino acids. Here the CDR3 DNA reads TGTGCCAGCAGCCTCACAGGGGATGGAAGCTATGGCTACACCTTC. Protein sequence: CASSLTGDGSYGYTF.

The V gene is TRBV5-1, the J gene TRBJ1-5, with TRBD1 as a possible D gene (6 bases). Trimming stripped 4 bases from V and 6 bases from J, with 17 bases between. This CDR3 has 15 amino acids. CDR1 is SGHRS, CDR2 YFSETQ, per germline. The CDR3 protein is CASSLSGTSLQPQHF. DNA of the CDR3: TGCGCCAGCAGCCTAAGTGGGACATCACTTCAGCCCCAGCATTTT.

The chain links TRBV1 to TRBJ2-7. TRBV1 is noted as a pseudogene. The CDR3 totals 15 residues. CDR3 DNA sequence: TGCACCAGCAGCCAAGTTCAATTCGGGCTCCACGAGCAGTACTTC. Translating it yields CTSSQVQFGLHEQYF.

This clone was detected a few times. CDR3 DNA sequence: TGTGCCAGCAGTTTATGGGGCTCTGGGGCCAACGTCCTGACTTTC. Its protein is CASSLWGSGANVLTF. This chain connects TRBV28 to TRBJ2-6; D not certain. In germline, CDR1 is MDHEN, CDR2 SYDVKM. Trimming cost V 0 bases and J 0 bases, with 3 bases left between them. The CDR3 covers 15 residues.

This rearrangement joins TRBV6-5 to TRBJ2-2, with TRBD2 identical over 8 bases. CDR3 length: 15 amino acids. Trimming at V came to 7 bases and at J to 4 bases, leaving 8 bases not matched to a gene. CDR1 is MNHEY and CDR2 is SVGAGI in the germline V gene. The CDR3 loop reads CASTRVAGTTGELFF. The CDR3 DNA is TGTGCCAGCACCCGAGTAGCGGGGACCACCGGGGAGCTGTTTTTT.

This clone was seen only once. CDR3 in DNA: TGTGCCAGTAAATTGGGAGGGACCGGGGAGCTGTTTTTT. It codes for CASKLGGTGELFF. The V gene is TRBV19, the J gene TRBJ2-2, with 7 bases that match TRBD2. The CDR3 is made up of 13 amino acids. Trimming at V came to 7 bases and at J to 5 bases, leaving 4 bases not matched to a gene. The V gene's germline CDR1 is LNHDA and CDR2 SQIVND (reference sequence).

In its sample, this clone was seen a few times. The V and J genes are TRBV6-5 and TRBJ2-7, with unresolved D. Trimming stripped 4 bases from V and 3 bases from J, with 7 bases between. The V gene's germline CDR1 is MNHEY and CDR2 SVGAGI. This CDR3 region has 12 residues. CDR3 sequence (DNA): TGTGCCAGCAGTTTCGACGGCTACGAGCAGTACTTC. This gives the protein CASSFDGYEQYF.

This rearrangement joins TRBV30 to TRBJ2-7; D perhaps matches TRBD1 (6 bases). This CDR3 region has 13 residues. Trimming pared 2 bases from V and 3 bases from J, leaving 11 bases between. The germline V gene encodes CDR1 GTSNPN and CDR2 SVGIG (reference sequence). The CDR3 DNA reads TGTGCCTGGAGTTCAGGGGAACTCTACGAGCAGTACTTC. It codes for CAWSSGELYEQYF.